A selection of T cell receptor beta chains follows, all from one sample in a study of blood T cell repertoires in COVID-19. Measured with immunoSEQ multiplex PCR; TCRdb has only the in-frame clones, and not every one. In the table there are 75,000 to 95,000 clones, 84% of which are singletons. The sequenced sample consisted of peripheral blood. The receptor set was obtained from a man aged 55 to 70 with acute or convalescent COVID-19. Both conserved end residues are part of each CDR3. Each record gives: V gene, clone size, D gene, J gene, CDR3 DNA, CDR3 protein. The D gene is left open where the match is weak. Clone size appears in some rows only: once, few, many, or a class for an expanded clone.

v_gene: TRBV28; abundance: NA; d_gene: TRBD1; j_gene: TRBJ1-5; CDR3nt: TGTGCCAGCAGGCAGGGGGCCAATCAGCCCCAGCATTTT; CDR3aa: CASRQGANQPQHF
v_gene: TRBV23-1; abundance: NA; d_gene: NA; j_gene: TRBJ2-5; CDR3nt: TGCGCCAGCAGTCAATCTGTGCGGGACAGCCAAGAGACCCAGTACTTC; CDR3aa: CASSQSVRDSQETQYF
v_gene: TRBV5-1; abundance: NA; d_gene: NA; j_gene: TRBJ2-2; CDR3nt: TGCGCCAGCAGCTTGCGGCAGGGTGGGACCGGGGAGCTGTTTTTT; CDR3aa: CASSLRQGGTGELFF
v_gene: TRBV9; abundance: NA; d_gene: NA; j_gene: TRBJ2-1; CDR3nt: TGTGCCAGCAGCGTAGGGAGGGCAGGAAAAAAGTTCTTC; CDR3aa: CASSVGRAGKKFF
v_gene: TRBV7-9; abundance: many; d_gene: TRBD1; j_gene: TRBJ2-7; CDR3nt: TGTGCCAGCAGCTTTTTGACAGGGCGCGAGCAGTACTTC; CDR3aa: CASSFLTGREQYF
v_gene: TRBV19; abundance: NA; d_gene: TRBD1; j_gene: TRBJ2-7; CDR3nt: TGTGCCAGTAGTATTATCGGACAGGGAACCTACGAGCAGTACTTC; CDR3aa: CASSIIGQGTYEQYF
v_gene: TRBV7-9; abundance: NA; d_gene: TRBD1; j_gene: TRBJ1-1; CDR3nt: TGTGCCAGCAACAGGGGTGGATTCCCTGAAGCTTTCTTT; CDR3aa: CASNRGGFPEAFF
v_gene: TRBV10-2; abundance: few; d_gene: NA; j_gene: TRBJ1-6; CDR3nt: TGCGCCAGCAGAGGTCAGGGGCGCATGAAGGGAAGCTCCTATAATTCACCCCTCCACTTT; CDR3aa: CASRGQGRMKGSSYNSPLHF
v_gene: TRBV5-6; abundance: many; d_gene: TRBD1; j_gene: TRBJ1-6; CDR3nt: TGTGCCAGCAGCTTAGACAGGGGCACCTATAATTCACCCCTCCACTTT; CDR3aa: CASSLDRGTYNSPLHF
v_gene: TRBV28; abundance: NA; d_gene: NA; j_gene: TRBJ2-2; CDR3nt: TGTGCCAGCAGTTTATGGCTAGCTCTGAACACCGGGGAGCTGTTTTTT; CDR3aa: CASSLWLALNTGELFF
v_gene: TRBV7-9; abundance: NA; d_gene: NA; j_gene: TRBJ1-4; CDR3nt: TGTGCCAGCAGCGGCGATCGAGGTGAAAAACTGTTTTTT; CDR3aa: CASSGDRGEKLFF
v_gene: TRBV6-6; abundance: NA; d_gene: TRBD1; j_gene: TRBJ1-3; CDR3nt: TGTGCCAGCAGTTACTCGACAGGGACTGGAAACACCATATATTTT; CDR3aa: CASSYSTGTGNTIYF
v_gene: TRBV7-8; abundance: NA; d_gene: NA; j_gene: TRBJ1-5; CDR3nt: TGTGCCAGCAGCTTATTAGACCAGGATCAGCCCCAGCATTTT; CDR3aa: CASSLLDQDQPQHF
v_gene: TRBV6-1; abundance: NA; d_gene: NA; j_gene: TRBJ2-7; CDR3nt: TGTGCCAGCAGTGATAGGCGGAGACAGATTACCTACGAGCAGTACTTC; CDR3aa: CASSDRRRQITYEQYF
v_gene: TRBV28; abundance: NA; d_gene: TRBD1; j_gene: TRBJ1-6; CDR3nt: TGTGCCAGCAGTCCATCGACAGGGCGGAATTCACCCCTCCACTTT; CDR3aa: CASSPSTGRNSPLHF
v_gene: TRBV19; abundance: NA; d_gene: TRBD1; j_gene: TRBJ1-5; CDR3nt: TGTGCCAGTAGAAGACAGGGGGGAGGCGATAGCAATCAGCCCCAGCATTTT; CDR3aa: CASRRQGGGDSNQPQHF
v_gene: TRBV5-1; abundance: NA; d_gene: NA; j_gene: TRBJ1-5; CDR3nt: TGCGCCAGCAGCCCAACAGGGTTCAATCAGCCCCAGCATTTT; CDR3aa: CASSPTGFNQPQHF
v_gene: TRBV11-2; abundance: NA; d_gene: NA; j_gene: TRBJ1-2; CDR3nt: TGTGCCAGCAGCTTAGTCGGGAGGCCTCAGGATGGCTACACCTTC; CDR3aa: CASSLVGRPQDGYTF
v_gene: TRBV27; abundance: once; d_gene: TRBD1; j_gene: TRBJ1-5; CDR3nt: TGTGCCAGCAGTGCCACAGGGGGAGGTAGCAATCAGCCCCAGCATTTT; CDR3aa: CASSATGGGSNQPQHF
v_gene: TRBV2; abundance: NA; d_gene: TRBD2; j_gene: TRBJ2-5; CDR3nt: TGTGCCAGCAGTGCAGGACTAGCGGGGGCCCAAGAGACCCAGTACTTC; CDR3aa: CASSAGLAGAQETQYF
v_gene: TRBV7-3; abundance: NA; d_gene: NA; j_gene: TRBJ1-1; CDR3nt: TGTGCCAGCAGCTTAAAGGGAGGGGTGAACACTGAAGCTTTCTTT; CDR3aa: CASSLKGGVNTEAFF
v_gene: TRBV2; abundance: NA; d_gene: NA; j_gene: TRBJ1-6; CDR3nt: TGTGCCAGCAGTGAAGGGAGGGGTTCCTATAATTCACCCCTCCACTTT; CDR3aa: CASSEGRGSYNSPLHF
v_gene: TRBV5-1; abundance: NA; d_gene: TRBD1; j_gene: TRBJ2-7; CDR3nt: TGCGCCAGCAGCTTGGCCCGGACAGGGGTAGGGTACGAGCAGTACTTC; CDR3aa: CASSLARTGVGYEQYF
v_gene: TRBV2; abundance: NA; d_gene: TRBD1; j_gene: TRBJ1-1; CDR3nt: TGTGCCAGCAGTGTCGTGTCGGGACAGGGCCCGAACACTGAAGCTTTCTTT; CDR3aa: CASSVVSGQGPNTEAFF
v_gene: TRBV27; abundance: NA; d_gene: NA; j_gene: TRBJ1-6; CDR3nt: TGTGCCAGCAGTCTCAAGGGGGATATTGGCTCACCCCTCCACTTT; CDR3aa: CASSLKGDIGSPLHF
v_gene: TRBV24-1; abundance: few; d_gene: TRBD1; j_gene: TRBJ1-5; CDR3nt: TGTGCCACCAGTGCAGGTCAGGGGGACCAGCCCCAGCATTTT; CDR3aa: CATSAGQGDQPQHF
v_gene: TRBV14; abundance: NA; d_gene: NA; j_gene: TRBJ1-2; CDR3nt: TGTGCCAGCAGCCCTGGTCGGAGAGGCTATGGCTACACCTTC; CDR3aa: CASSPGRRGYGYTF
v_gene: TRBV18; abundance: NA; d_gene: NA; j_gene: TRBJ1-6; CDR3nt: TGTGCCAGCTCACCCCTCCCACCGACCGGGGGACGGATGAATTCACCCCTCCACTTT; CDR3aa: CASSPLPPTGGRMNSPLHF
v_gene: TRBV5-1; abundance: NA; d_gene: NA; j_gene: TRBJ1-5; CDR3nt: TGCGCCAGCAGCTTGGTAGTAGGGGGACAGCCCCAGCATTTT; CDR3aa: CASSLVVGGQPQHF
v_gene: TRBV11-2; abundance: NA; d_gene: TRBD1; j_gene: TRBJ2-1; CDR3nt: TGTGCCAGCAGCTTAGGACAGGGGAGAAGTATCTCGTACAATGAGCAGTTCTTC; CDR3aa: CASSLGQGRSISYNEQFF
v_gene: TRBV18; abundance: NA; d_gene: NA; j_gene: TRBJ2-1; CDR3nt: TGTGCCAGCTCACCCGGACTTTACAATGAGCAGTTCTTC; CDR3aa: CASSPGLYNEQFF
v_gene: TRBV20-1; abundance: NA; d_gene: NA; j_gene: TRBJ1-2; CDR3nt: TGCAGTGCTAGAGATTCAAAAGGCTACACCTTC; CDR3aa: CSARDSKGYTF
v_gene: TRBV5-4; abundance: NA; d_gene: NA; j_gene: TRBJ1-2; CDR3nt: TGTGCCAGCAGCTTGGGGAGGGACAACTATGGCTACACCTTC; CDR3aa: CASSLGRDNYGYTF
v_gene: TRBV28; abundance: NA; d_gene: NA; j_gene: TRBJ1-2; CDR3nt: TGTGCCAGCAGTGCCGGACAGTTAAATGGCTACACCTTC; CDR3aa: CASSAGQLNGYTF
v_gene: TRBV10-1; abundance: NA; d_gene: TRBD2; j_gene: TRBJ2-2; CDR3nt: TGCGCCAGCAGTGAAGGACTAGCGGGGGATAACACCGGGGAGCTGTTTTTT; CDR3aa: CASSEGLAGDNTGELFF
v_gene: TRBV3-1/TRBV3-2; abundance: NA; d_gene: TRBD1; j_gene: TRBJ1-5; CDR3nt: TGTGCCAGCAGCCGGGGACAGGTCAATCAGCCCCAGCATTTT; CDR3aa: CASSRGQVNQPQHF
v_gene: TRBV2; abundance: once; d_gene: NA; j_gene: TRBJ2-5; CDR3nt: TGTGCCGGGGGCGGCGGGCTCCAAGAGACCCAGTACTTC; CDR3aa: CAGGGGLQETQYF
v_gene: TRBV19; abundance: NA; d_gene: NA; j_gene: TRBJ1-2; CDR3nt: TGTGCCAGTAGTATTACTCCGGGATCAGCTAACTATGGCTACACCTTC; CDR3aa: CASSITPGSANYGYTF
v_gene: TRBV28; abundance: NA; d_gene: NA; j_gene: TRBJ1-4; CDR3nt: TGTGCCAGCAGGCGGACTCCCAATGAAAAACTGTTTTTT; CDR3aa: CASRRTPNEKLFF
v_gene: TRBV5-1; abundance: NA; d_gene: TRBD2; j_gene: TRBJ2-7; CDR3nt: TGCGCCAGCAGCTTGACTAGCGGGGGTTACGAGCAGTACTTC; CDR3aa: CASSLTSGGYEQYF
v_gene: TRBV28; abundance: NA; d_gene: TRBD1; j_gene: TRBJ2-3; CDR3nt: TGTGCCAGCAGTACCTCGGGACAGGGGGCGTCAAAAGATACGCAGTATTTT; CDR3aa: CASSTSGQGASKDTQYF
v_gene: TRBV28; abundance: NA; d_gene: NA; j_gene: TRBJ1-5; CDR3nt: TGTGCCACCCTCAGGGGAGCGAACCAGCCCCAGCATTTT; CDR3aa: CATLRGANQPQHF
v_gene: TRBV19; abundance: NA; d_gene: TRBD1; j_gene: TRBJ1-4; CDR3nt: TGTGCCAGTAGACGTAACCCGGGACAGGGACCGAATGAAAAACTGTTTTTT; CDR3aa: CASRRNPGQGPNEKLFF
v_gene: TRBV12-3/TRBV12-4; abundance: NA; d_gene: NA; j_gene: TRBJ1-3; CDR3nt: TGTGCCACCGTTACCTCGGGGAGAAACACCATATATTTT; CDR3aa: CATVTSGRNTIYF
v_gene: TRBV25-1; abundance: once; d_gene: TRBD1; j_gene: TRBJ1-1; CDR3nt: TGTGCCAGCAGTACAGGGGGGAACACTGAAGCTTTCTTT; CDR3aa: CASSTGGNTEAFF
v_gene: TRBV5-1; abundance: NA; d_gene: NA; j_gene: TRBJ2-3; CDR3nt: TGCGCCAGCAGCTTGCTAGTAATCACAGATACGCAGTATTTT; CDR3aa: CASSLLVITDTQYF
v_gene: TRBV4-1; abundance: NA; d_gene: NA; j_gene: TRBJ2-3; CDR3nt: TGCGCCAGCAGCCAAGAAGGCGATTGGGGGGTCGGGGATACGCAGTATTTT; CDR3aa: CASSQEGDWGVGDTQYF
v_gene: TRBV30; abundance: NA; d_gene: TRBD1; j_gene: TRBJ1-1; CDR3nt: TGTGCCTGGAGTGTTAAGGGGGACAGAAACGAGAATGATAAAGCTTTCTTT; CDR3aa: CAWSVKGDRNENDKAFF
v_gene: TRBV28; abundance: NA; d_gene: NA; j_gene: TRBJ1-3; CDR3nt: TGTGCCAGCAGTCCCACCAGGGCTGGAAACACCATATATTTT; CDR3aa: CASSPTRAGNTIYF
v_gene: TRBV7-7; abundance: NA; d_gene: NA; j_gene: TRBJ2-1; CDR3nt: TGTGCCAGCAGCCCCTCAGGGCCATCCTACAATGAGCAGTTCTTC; CDR3aa: CASSPSGPSYNEQFF
v_gene: TRBV18; abundance: NA; d_gene: NA; j_gene: TRBJ2-3; CDR3nt: TGTGCCAGCTCACCAATTGGGCTGGCCCCCACGCAGTATTTT; CDR3aa: CASSPIGLAPTQYF